One and the same sample provided the 9 T cell receptor beta chains below, sequenced in a study of identical twins. Using its own MiXCR run on the 5' RACE reads, TCRdb lists one record per CDR3 protein. The repertoire consists of 450,000 to 650,000 distinct CDR3 sequences, with approximately 10% occurring once and the leading ten covering around 3.2%. Separately, the same data were catalogued under a study of yellow fever vaccine responses in identical twins.

The sequenced material came from PBMCs. The receptors derive from a woman under 30 in good health.

CDR3 protein: CASSYAGGSGTEAFF. The CDR3 bases are TGTGCCAGCAGTTACGCCGGGGGATCGGGCACTGAAGCTTTCTTT. The chain carries TRBV6-5 and TRBJ1-1, with a tentative D call TRBD1 (5 bases). The CDR3 is made up of 15 amino acids. The ends were cut back, 2 bases at V and 4 bases at J, with 14 bases in the middle. From germline, CDR1 is MNHEY and CDR2 SVGAGI.

This clonotype was recorded at least ten times. The genes are TRBV5-6 and TRBJ2-3; D might be TRBD2 (6 bases). Germline lookup yields CDR1 SGHDT and CDR2 YYEEEE. This CDR3 spans 16 amino acids. The V gene lost 1 base and the J gene lost 3 bases, with 15 bases spanning the gap. CDR3 DNA: TGTGCCAGCAGCTTGTTAACCGGGAGTGGGACAGATACGCAGTATTTT. Protein product: CASSLLTGSGTDTQYF.

This clonotype appeared a few times. The rearrangement links TRBV10-2 to TRBJ2-2; TRBD2 agrees at 8 bases. Looked up from germline, CDR1 is WSHSY and CDR2 is SAAADI. This CDR3 has 14 residues. The ends lost 6 bases at V and 8 bases at J; junction bases unmatched: 8. The CDR3 reads CASRIGTSSGELFF. CDR3 in DNA: TGCGCCAGCAGGATTGGGACTAGTTCTGGGGAGCTGTTTTTT.

This clonotype occurred many times. The chain is built from TRBV20-1 and TRBJ1-6, with TRBD1 matching over 7 bases. There are 15 residues in the CDR3. From germline, CDR1 is DFQATT and CDR2 SNEGSKA (reference sequence). With V trimmed by 2 bases and J by 9 bases, 10 bases remained unmatched. The CDR3 DNA sequence: TGCAGTGCTAGAAGGGGGCGGGAGGGTAGTTCACCCCTCCACTTT. Its translation: CSARRGREGSSPLHF.

At least ten counts were recorded for this clonotype. This rearrangement joins TRBV9 to TRBJ2-1; TRBD2 matches at 8 bases. This CDR3 is built from 14 residues. Germline lookup yields CDR1 SGDLS and CDR2 YYNGEE. J gave up 4 bases and V 6 bases, and 6 bases lay outside the gene matches. The CDR3 DNA sequence: TGTGCCAGCACCGGGGGGGGCCAATACAATGAGCAGTTCTTC. It encodes CASTGGGQYNEQFF.

The sample holds a few counts of this clonotype. The chain links TRBV2 to TRBJ2-3; a possible D gene is TRBD1 (5 bases). Trimming removed 3 bases from V and 0 bases from J, with 22 bases in between. Germline assignment: CDR1 SNHLY and CDR2 FYNNEI. The CDR3 contains 19 residues. The CDR3: CASSEKGPQTAPSTDTQYF. CDR3 sequence (DNA): TGTGCCAGCAGTGAGAAAGGACCTCAGACAGCCCCTAGCACAGATACGCAGTATTTT.

This chain connects TRBV12-3 or TRBV12-4 to TRBJ2-5; D call uncertain. V was clipped by 3 bases and J by 2 bases, with 16 bases between them. CDR3 length equals 16 residues. CDR3 coding DNA: TGTGCCAGCAGTTTCCCGGGCAGCCCTCCTCAAGAGACCCAGTACTTC. It codes for CASSFPGSPPQETQYF.

This clonotype was seen many times. The genes are TRBV12-3 or TRBV12-4 and TRBJ2-7; no clear D. This CDR3 has 17 residues. Trimming took 2 bases from V and 1 from J, leaving 18 bases between them. The CDR3 spells CASSLFRPILPSYEQYF. The DNA of the CDR3 is TGTGCCAGCAGTTTATTTAGACCTATACTACCGTCCTACGAGCAGTACTTC.

This clonotype showed up just a few times. The chain employs TRBV6-2 or TRBV6-3 and TRBJ2-3, with 11 nucleotides matching TRBD2. This CDR3 has 17 residues. The germline V gene encodes CDR1 MNHEY and CDR2 SVGEGT. J was trimmed by 4 bases and V by 5 bases; bases with no gene match: 11. Here the CDR3 DNA reads TGTGCCAGCAGTCGTCCGAGACTAGCGGGATTGCCAGATACGCAGTATTTT. Its protein is CASSRPRLAGLPDTQYF.